This section outlines one T cell receptor beta chain sequence together with its context. The data belong to a study of T cell changes during pregnancy in multiple sclerosis. V shed 2 bases and J 0 bases; nucleotides not matched to a gene: 3. Germline values: CDR1 MDHEN, CDR2 SYDVKM. The CDR3 totals 15 residues. The table came from immunoSEQ multiplex PCR; TCRdb's copy has only in-frame clones and leaves some out. In the table there are under 65,000 clones, 80% to 95% of which are singletons. The specimen comprised peripheral blood, sampled after pregnancy. The genes are TRBV28 and TRBJ2-7, with 8 bases that match TRBD2. This TCR derives from a female donor in good health, enrolled as a control in a pregnancy study. CDR3 region: CASSLPGGPSYEQYF. The CDR3 DNA reads TGTGCCAGCAGTTTACCGGGAGGGCCCTCCTACGAGCAGTACTTC.